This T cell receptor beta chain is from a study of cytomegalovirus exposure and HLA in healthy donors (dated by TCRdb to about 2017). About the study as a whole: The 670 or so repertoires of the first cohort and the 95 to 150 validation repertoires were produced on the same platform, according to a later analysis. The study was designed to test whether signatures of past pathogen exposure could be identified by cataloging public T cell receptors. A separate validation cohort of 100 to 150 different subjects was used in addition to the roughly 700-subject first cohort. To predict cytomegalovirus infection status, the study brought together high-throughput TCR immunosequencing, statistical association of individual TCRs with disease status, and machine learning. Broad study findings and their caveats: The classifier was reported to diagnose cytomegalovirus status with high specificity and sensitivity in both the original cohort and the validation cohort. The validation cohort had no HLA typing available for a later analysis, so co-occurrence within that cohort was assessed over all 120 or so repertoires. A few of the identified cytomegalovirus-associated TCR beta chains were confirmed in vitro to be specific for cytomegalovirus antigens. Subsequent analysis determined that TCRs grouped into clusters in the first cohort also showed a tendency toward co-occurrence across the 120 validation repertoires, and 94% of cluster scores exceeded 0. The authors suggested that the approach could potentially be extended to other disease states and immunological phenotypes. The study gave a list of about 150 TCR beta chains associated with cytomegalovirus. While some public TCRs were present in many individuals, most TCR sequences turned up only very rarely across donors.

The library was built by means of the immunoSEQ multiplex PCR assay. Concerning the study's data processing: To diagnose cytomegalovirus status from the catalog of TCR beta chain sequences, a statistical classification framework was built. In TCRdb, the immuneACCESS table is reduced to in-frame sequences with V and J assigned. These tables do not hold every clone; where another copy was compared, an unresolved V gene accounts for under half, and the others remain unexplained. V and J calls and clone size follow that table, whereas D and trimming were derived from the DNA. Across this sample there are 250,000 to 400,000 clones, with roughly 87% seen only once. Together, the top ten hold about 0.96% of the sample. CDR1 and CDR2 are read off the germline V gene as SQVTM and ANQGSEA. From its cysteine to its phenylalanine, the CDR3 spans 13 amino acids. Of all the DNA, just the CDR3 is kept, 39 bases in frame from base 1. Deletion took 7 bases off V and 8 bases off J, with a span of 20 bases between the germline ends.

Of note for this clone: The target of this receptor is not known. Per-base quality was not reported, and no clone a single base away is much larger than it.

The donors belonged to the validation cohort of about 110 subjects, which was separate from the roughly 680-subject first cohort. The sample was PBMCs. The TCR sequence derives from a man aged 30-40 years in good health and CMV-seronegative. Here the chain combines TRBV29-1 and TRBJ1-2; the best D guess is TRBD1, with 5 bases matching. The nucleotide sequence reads TGCAGCGCCGAAAGGGGTGATTCACCGGGCTACACCTTC. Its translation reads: CSAERGDSPGYTF.